A single sample is the source of the 9 T cell receptor beta chains below, sequenced in a study of blood T cell repertoires in COVID-19. Clones were read by immunoSEQ multiplex PCR, and TCRdb kept only the in-frame ones, dropping some. The data hold some 290,000 clones, with 65% to 90% observed a single time. Sequenced: peripheral blood. The receptors shown here come from an older woman with active or convalescent COVID-19.

The chain employs TRBV28 and TRBJ2-2; D gene unclear. Germline CDR1 reads MDHEN; CDR2 reads SYDVKM. V lost 3 bases to trimming and J lost 0 bases, with 11 bases between them. The length of the CDR3 is 16 residues. CDR3 protein: CASSLPGSANTGELFF. The CDR3 coding sequence is TGTGCCAGCAGTTTGCCCGGCAGCGCGAACACCGGGGAGCTGTTTTTT.

The chain is built from TRBV20-1 and TRBJ1-5, with a tentative D call TRBD1 (5 bases). The CDR3 totals 14 residues. V was shortened by 3 bases and J by 1 base, with 10 bases between the two germline ends. CDR1 and CDR2 (germline): DFQATT, SNEGSKA (reference sequence). As DNA, the CDR3 is TGCAGTGCTAGTGCAGGGTTGAGCAATCAGCCCCAGCATTTT. Amino acids: CSASAGLSNQPQHF.

J is TRBJ1-3 and V is TRBV9; D remains ambiguous. Trimming removed 0 bases at V and 4 bases at J, with 11 bases between. The V gene's germline CDR1 is SGDLS and CDR2 YYNGEE. The CDR3 runs 15 residues. The CDR3 reads CASSVAGEAGNTIYF. The CDR3 DNA sequence: TGTGCCAGCAGCGTAGCGGGAGAAGCGGGAAACACCATATATTTT.

This clone was detected only once. The chain combines TRBV12-3 or TRBV12-4 with TRBJ2-5, with D perhaps TRBD1 (5 bases). The CDR3 contains 13 residues. Between the trimmed V and J ends, which lost 6 bases and 4 bases, there was a span of 12 bases. The CDR3 loop is CASRKDRLETQYF. In nucleotides, the CDR3 is TGTGCCAGCAGAAAAGACAGACTAGAGACCCAGTACTTC.

The chain has TRBV6-5 and TRBJ1-1, with 7 nucleotides matching TRBD1. Germline trimming cut 2 bases from V and 3 bases from J; bases unmatched to any gene: 0. This CDR3 region has 13 residues. Germline CDR1 MNHEY, CDR2 SVGAGI. CDR3 nucleotide sequence: TGTGCCAGCAGTTACGACAGGGACACTGAAGCTTTCTTT. This codes for CASSYDRDTEAFF.

With respect to this clone: The sample holds other DNA sequences that translate to the same CDR3. The chain combines TRBV7-3 with TRBJ1-2, with 8 bases lining up with TRBD1. This CDR3 spans 14 amino acids. Germline V gene sequence: CDR1 SGHTA, CDR2 FQGTGA. V lost 5 bases and J lost 4; bases outside the gene matches: 6. CDR3 sequence: CASSPGQGPYGYTF. CDR3 DNA sequence: TGTGCCAGCAGCCCTGGACAGGGCCCCTATGGCTACACCTTC.

The chain is built from TRBV20-1 and TRBJ2-7; TRBD1 might be the D (5 bases). V lost 3 bases and J 7 bases, leaving 16 bases between the germline ends. The length of the CDR3 is 13 residues. Germline V gene sequence: CDR1 DFQATT, CDR2 SNEGSKA (reference sequence). The CDR3 region has the DNA TGCAGTGCTAGTGGCCAGGGTCCTGGAGAGCAGTACTTC. As protein: CSASGQGPGEQYF.

This chain uses TRBV5-6 with TRBJ2-5; 8 bases are a match to TRBD1. The J segment lost 4 bases and the V segment lost 4 bases, leaving 9 bases of the junction unmatched. CDR3 length: 15 residues. Per germline, CDR1 SGHDT and CDR2 YYEEEE. The CDR3 DNA reads TGTGCCAGCAGCAATGGACAGGGCAAAGGAGAGACCCAGTACTTC. Protein product: CASSNGQGKGETQYF.

The chain recombines TRBV19 with TRBJ1-4; TRBD1 agrees at 7 bases. The CDR3 covers 15 residues. Germline V lookup: CDR1 LNHDA, CDR2 SQIVND (reference sequence). The V and J ends lost 5 bases and 3 bases, in that order; junction bases with no gene match: 6. Here the CDR3 DNA reads TGTGCCAGTAGTGCCCCCGGGACAGCTAATGAAAAACTGTTTTTT. Translated, it gives CASSAPGTANEKLFF.